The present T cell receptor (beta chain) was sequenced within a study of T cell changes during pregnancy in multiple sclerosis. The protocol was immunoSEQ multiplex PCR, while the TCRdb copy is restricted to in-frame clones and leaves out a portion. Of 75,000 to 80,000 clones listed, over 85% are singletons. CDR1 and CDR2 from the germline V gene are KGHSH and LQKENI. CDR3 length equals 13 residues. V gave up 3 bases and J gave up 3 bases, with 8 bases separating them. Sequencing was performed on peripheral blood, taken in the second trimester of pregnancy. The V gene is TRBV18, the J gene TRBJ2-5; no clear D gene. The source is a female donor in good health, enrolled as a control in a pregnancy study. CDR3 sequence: CASSPSLEETQYF. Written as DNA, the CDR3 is TGTGCCAGCTCACCGTCACTCGAAGAGACCCAGTACTTC.